Listed below are T cell receptor beta chains from one sample, sequenced in a study of OX40 agonist ivuxolimab in advanced cancers. Clones were sequenced by immunoSEQ multiplex PCR, and TCRdb holds only the in-frame ones, with some missing. In the table there are tens of thousands of clones, around 94% of which are singletons. Specimen: CD4+ or CD8+ T cells sorted from blood, collected in a trial of the OX40 agonist ivuxolimab. Receptors originate from an adult with an advanced solid tumor such as melanoma, head and neck, liver or kidney cancer. CDR3s include the opening cysteine and the closing phenylalanine or tryptophan. The D gene is left open where the match is weak. The size of a clone is reported for some rows only, either as once, few or many, or as a class for expanded clones.

TRBJ2-5,.,TRBV7-9,.,CASRRSGIDETQYF,TGTGCCAGCAGGAGGTCGGGGATCGATGAGACCCAGTACTTC
TRBJ2-3,.,TRBV4-3,.,CASSQAKRLVGNTDTQYF,TGCGCCAGCAGCCAAGCCAAGCGACTAGTTGGGAACACAGATACGCAGTATTTT
TRBJ1-2,.,TRBV7-9,TRBD1,CASSTLDRDVDGYTF,TGTGCCAGCAGCACCCTGGACAGGGACGTCGATGGCTACACCTTC
TRBJ1-6,few,TRBV6-5,.,CASSYGGSPLHF,TGTGCCAGCAGTTATGGCGGTTCACCCCTCCACTTT
TRBJ2-1,.,TRBV7-9,.,CASSLGRQDQFF,TGTGCCAGCAGCTTAGGAAGGCAGGACCAGTTCTTC
TRBJ2-1,.,TRBV5-1,TRBD2,CASSLASWEGTRFNEQFF,TGCGCCAGCAGCTTGGCGTCGTGGGAGGGGACTAGGTTTAATGAGCAGTTCTTC
TRBJ2-3,.,TRBV14,TRBD1,CASSETGGPTDTQYF,TGTGCCAGCAGCGAAACAGGGGGCCCCACAGATACGCAGTATTTT
TRBJ2-7,.,TRBV7-2,TRBD2,CASSSPLAGVIYEQYF,TGTGCCAGCAGCTCCCCTCTAGCGGGAGTAATCTACGAGCAGTACTTC
TRBJ1-1,.,TRBV9,.,CASTRGGGDQLQLATEAFF,TGTGCCAGCACCCGGGGGGGCGGAGACCAACTCCAGCTGGCCACTGAAGCTTTCTTT
TRBJ2-7,.,TRBV27,TRBD1,CASSPGGYEQYF,TGTGCCAGCAGTCCAGGGGGCTACGAGCAGTACTTC
TRBJ1-1,.,TRBV9,.,CASSGGGNTEAFF,TGTGCCAGCAGCGGCGGGGGGAACACTGAAGCTTTCTTT
TRBJ2-1,once,TRBV29-1,.,CSVEGLRGGSYNEQFF,TGCAGCGTTGAGGGCCTCAGAGGGGGTTCCTACAATGAGCAGTTCTTC
TRBJ2-1,once,TRBV29-1,TRBD2,CSVDGTSADNEQFF,TGCAGCGTTGACGGGACTAGCGCGGACAATGAGCAGTTCTTC
TRBJ2-7,.,TRBV5-6,.,CASSGGYEQYF,TGTGCCAGCAGCGGGGGATACGAGCAGTACTTC
TRBJ1-3,.,TRBV6-1,.,CASSETGFSGNTIYF,TGTGCCAGCAGTGAAACAGGGTTCTCTGGAAACACCATATATTTT
TRBJ1-3,once,TRBV9,.,CASSGPGTGVIYF,TGTGCCAGCAGCGGTCCCGGAACAGGAGTTATTTATTTT
TRBJ2-2,.,TRBV4-1,.,CASSQDQGFAGELFF,TGCGCCAGCAGCCAAGACCAGGGCTTCGCCGGGGAGCTGTTTTTT
TRBJ1-1,.,TRBV5-1,.,CASSLTVNTEAFF,TGCGCCAGCAGCTTGACAGTGAACACTGAAGCTTTCTTT
TRBJ1-1,.,TRBV7-2,.,CASSWVSTEAFF,TGTGCCAGCAGCTGGGTGAGCACTGAAGCTTTCTTT
TRBJ2-7,.,TRBV27,TRBD1,CASSWPDRPYEQYF,TGTGCCAGCAGTTGGCCGGACAGGCCTTACGAGCAGTACTTC
TRBJ1-3,.,TRBV5-7,TRBD1,CASSFGRGTVMPSGNTIYF,TGTGCCAGCAGCTTCGGCAGGGGGACGGTTATGCCCTCTGGAAACACCATATATTTT
TRBJ1-5,.,TRBV27,.,CASSSGGQPQHF,TGTGCCAGCAGTTCAGGAGGTCAGCCCCAGCATTTT
TRBJ2-7,.,TRBV28,.,CASSLLQGVEQYF,TGTGCCAGCAGTTTATTACAGGGAGTCGAGCAGTACTTC
TRBJ1-1,.,TRBV29-1,TRBD1,CSVELTGGFEAFF,TGCAGCGTTGAATTGACAGGGGGATTTGAAGCTTTCTTT
TRBJ1-4,.,TRBV9,.,CASSVAGTNEKLFF,TGTGCCAGCAGCGTAGCGGGAACTAATGAAAAACTGTTTTTT
TRBJ1-5,.,TRBV7-9,.,CASSLGGYSNQPQHF,TGTGCCAGCAGCTTAGGAGGGTATAGCAATCAGCCCCAGCATTTT
TRBJ1-1,.,TRBV21-1,.,CASSQQGTGGALWVTEAFF,TGTGCCAGCAGCCAGCAAGGGACAGGGGGCGCCCTTTGGGTCACTGAAGCTTTCTTT
TRBJ2-5,.,TRBV9,TRBD2,CASSSPRLGGAGETQYF,TGTGCCAGCAGCTCCCCACGCCTCGGGGGGGCCGGAGAGACCCAGTACTTC
TRBJ2-7,.,TRBV28,TRBD1,CASSSRDRAYEQYF,TGTGCCAGCAGTTCCCGGGACAGGGCCTACGAGCAGTACTTC
TRBJ2-1,.,TRBV6-1,.,CASSDPPSYNEQFF,TGTGCCAGCAGTGACCCTCCCTCCTACAATGAGCAGTTCTTC
TRBJ1-4,once,TRBV7-7,TRBD1,CASSPGQGATNEKLFF,TGTGCTAGCAGCCCGGGACAGGGGGCGACTAATGAAAAACTGTTTTTT
TRBJ1-5,.,TRBV6-5,.,CASSYIGRDQPQHF,TGTGCCAGCAGTTACATCGGCAGGGATCAGCCCCAGCATTTT
TRBJ2-7,.,TRBV27,.,CASSLGQGPHEQYF,TGTGCCAGCAGTTTAGGCCAGGGACCCCACGAGCAGTACTTC
TRBJ1-5,.,TRBV4-3,.,CASSQDLAVSNQPQHF,TGCGCCAGCAGCCAAGATTTGGCAGTTAGCAATCAGCCCCAGCATTTT
TRBJ2-7,.,TRBV5-1,.,CASSPPGHNYEQYF,TGCGCCAGCAGCCCTCCTGGGCACAACTACGAGCAGTACTTC
TRBJ2-3,.,TRBV7-2,TRBD2,CASSLAKAGRYSTDTQYF,TGTGCCAGCAGCTTAGCGAAAGCGGGGAGATATAGCACAGATACGCAGTATTTT
TRBJ2-1,.,TRBV10-3,TRBD2,CAISAGTSNNEQFF,TGTGCCATCAGTGCCGGGACTAGTAACAATGAGCAGTTCTTC
TRBJ2-7,.,TRBV9,TRBD2,CASSVGGLAETYEQYF,TGTGCCAGCAGCGTAGGGGGTCTAGCGGAAACCTACGAGCAGTACTTC
TRBJ1-6,.,TRBV29-1,TRBD1,CSVWTGGNSPLHF,TGCAGCGTTTGGACAGGGGGGAATTCACCCCTCCACTTT
TRBJ2-3,.,TRBV6-5,TRBD1,CASSNQGALTDTQYF,TGTGCCAGCAGTAATCAGGGGGCGCTCACAGATACGCAGTATTTT
TRBJ2-7,.,TRBV27,.,CASSPWRDSYEQYF,TGTGCCAGCAGTCCCTGGCGGGATTCTTACGAGCAGTACTTC
TRBJ1-2,.,TRBV27,.,CASSFGEHYGYTF,TGTGCCAGCAGTTTTGGGGAGCACTATGGCTACACCTTC
TRBJ1-1,.,TRBV7-9,TRBD1,CASSSGQAAEAFF,TGTGCCAGCAGCTCGGGACAGGCGGCTGAAGCTTTCTTT
TRBJ2-3,.,TRBV9,.,CASSVIRGGTDTQYF,TGTGCCAGCAGCGTAATTCGAGGGGGGACAGATACGCAGTATTTT
TRBJ2-7,.,TRBV19,.,CASRGGTYEQYF,TGTGCCAGTAGGGGGGGGACATACGAGCAGTACTTC
TRBJ2-1,.,TRBV28,TRBD2,CASRLSGSSYNEQFF,TGTGCCAGCAGGCTTAGCGGGAGCTCCTACAATGAGCAGTTCTTC